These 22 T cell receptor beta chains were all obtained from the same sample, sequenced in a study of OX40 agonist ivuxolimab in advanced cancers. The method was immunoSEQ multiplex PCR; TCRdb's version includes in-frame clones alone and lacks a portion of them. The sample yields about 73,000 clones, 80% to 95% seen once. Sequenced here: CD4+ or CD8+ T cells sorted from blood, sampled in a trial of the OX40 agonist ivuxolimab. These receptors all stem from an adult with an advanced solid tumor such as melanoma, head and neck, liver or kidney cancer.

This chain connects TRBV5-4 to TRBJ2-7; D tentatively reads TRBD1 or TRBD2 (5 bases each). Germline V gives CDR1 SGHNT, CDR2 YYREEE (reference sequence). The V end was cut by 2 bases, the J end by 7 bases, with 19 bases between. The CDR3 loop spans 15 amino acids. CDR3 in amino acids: CASSLPGTTASEQYF. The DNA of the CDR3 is TGTGCCAGCAGCTTACCCGGGACCACGGCGAGTGAGCAGTACTTC.

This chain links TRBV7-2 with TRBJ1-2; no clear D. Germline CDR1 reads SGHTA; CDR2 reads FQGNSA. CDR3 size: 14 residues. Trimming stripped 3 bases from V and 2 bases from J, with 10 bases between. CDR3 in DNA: TGTGCCAGCAGCTTGGAATCCCTAAACTATGGCTACACCTTC. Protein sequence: CASSLESLNYGYTF.

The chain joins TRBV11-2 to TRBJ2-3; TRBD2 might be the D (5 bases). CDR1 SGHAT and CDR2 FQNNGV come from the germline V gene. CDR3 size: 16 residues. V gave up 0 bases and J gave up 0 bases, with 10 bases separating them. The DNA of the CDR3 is TGTGCCAGCAGCTTAGACGGCGGGCAAAGCACAGATACGCAGTATTTT. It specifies CASSLDGGQSTDTQYF.

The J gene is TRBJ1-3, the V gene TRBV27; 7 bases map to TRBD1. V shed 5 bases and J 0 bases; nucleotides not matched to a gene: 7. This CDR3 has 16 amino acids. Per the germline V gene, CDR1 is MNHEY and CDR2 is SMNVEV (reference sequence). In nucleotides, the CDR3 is TGTGCCAGCAGTCCCTCGGGACAGTCCTCTGGAAACACCATATATTTT. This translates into CASSPSGQSSGNTIYF.

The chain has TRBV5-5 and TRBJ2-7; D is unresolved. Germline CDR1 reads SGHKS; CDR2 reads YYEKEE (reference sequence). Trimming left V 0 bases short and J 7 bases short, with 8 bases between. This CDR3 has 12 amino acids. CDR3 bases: TGTGCCAGCAGCTTGGTTTTCGGGGAGCAGTACTTC. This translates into CASSLVFGEQYF.

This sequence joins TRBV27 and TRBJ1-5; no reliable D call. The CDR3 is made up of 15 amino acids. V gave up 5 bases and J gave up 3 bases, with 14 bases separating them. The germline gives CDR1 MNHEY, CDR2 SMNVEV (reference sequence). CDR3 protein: CASSPRTEINQPQHF. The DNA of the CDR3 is TGTGCCAGCAGTCCAAGGACGGAAATCAATCAGCCCCAGCATTTT.

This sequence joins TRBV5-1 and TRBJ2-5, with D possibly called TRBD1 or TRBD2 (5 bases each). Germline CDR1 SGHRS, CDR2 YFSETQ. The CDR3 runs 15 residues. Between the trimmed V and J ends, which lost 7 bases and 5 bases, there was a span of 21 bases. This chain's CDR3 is CASFLGPTEGETQYF. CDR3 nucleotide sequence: TGCGCCAGCTTTTTGGGACCGACCGAGGGGGAGACCCAGTACTTC.

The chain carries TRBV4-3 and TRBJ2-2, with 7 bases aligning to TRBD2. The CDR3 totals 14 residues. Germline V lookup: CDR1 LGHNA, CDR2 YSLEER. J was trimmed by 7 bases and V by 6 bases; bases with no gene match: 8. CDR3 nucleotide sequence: TGCGCCAGCAGGCCTGGGGCGGGAGACGGGGAGCTGTTTTTT. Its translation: CASRPGAGDGELFF.

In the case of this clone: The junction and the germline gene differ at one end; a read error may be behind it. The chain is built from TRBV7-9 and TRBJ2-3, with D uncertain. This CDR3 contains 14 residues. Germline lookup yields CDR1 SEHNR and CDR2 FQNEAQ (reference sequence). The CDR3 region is CASGLGLASDTQYF. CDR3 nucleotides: TGTGCCAGCGGCTTGGGCTTAGCCTCGGATACGCAGTATTTT.

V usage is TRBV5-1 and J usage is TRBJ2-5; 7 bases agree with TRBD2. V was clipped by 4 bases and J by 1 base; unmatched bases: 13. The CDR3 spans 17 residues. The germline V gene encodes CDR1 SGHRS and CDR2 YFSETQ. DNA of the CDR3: TGCGCCAGCAGCCCGGGGTTGCTAGCGGCAACCCAAGAGACCCAGTACTTC. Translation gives CASSPGLLAATQETQYF.

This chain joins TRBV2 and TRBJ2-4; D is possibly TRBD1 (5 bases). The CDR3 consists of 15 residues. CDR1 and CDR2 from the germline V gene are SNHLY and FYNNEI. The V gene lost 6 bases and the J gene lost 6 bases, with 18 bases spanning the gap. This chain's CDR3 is CASSIWLGPGNIQYF. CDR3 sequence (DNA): TGTGCCAGCAGCATCTGGTTGGGGCCGGGAAACATTCAGTACTTC.

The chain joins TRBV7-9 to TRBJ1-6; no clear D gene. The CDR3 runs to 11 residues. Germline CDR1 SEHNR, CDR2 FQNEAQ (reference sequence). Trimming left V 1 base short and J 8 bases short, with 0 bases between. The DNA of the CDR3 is TGTGCCAGCAGCTTAGATTCACCCCTCCACTTT. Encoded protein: CASSLDSPLHF.

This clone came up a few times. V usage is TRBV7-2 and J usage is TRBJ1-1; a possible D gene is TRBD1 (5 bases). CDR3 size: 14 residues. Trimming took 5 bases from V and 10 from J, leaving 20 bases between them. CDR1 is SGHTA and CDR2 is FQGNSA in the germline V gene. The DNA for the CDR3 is TGTGCCAGCAGCGCCCAGACAGAAAGGCTGGGAGCTTTCTTT. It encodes CASSAQTERLGAFF.

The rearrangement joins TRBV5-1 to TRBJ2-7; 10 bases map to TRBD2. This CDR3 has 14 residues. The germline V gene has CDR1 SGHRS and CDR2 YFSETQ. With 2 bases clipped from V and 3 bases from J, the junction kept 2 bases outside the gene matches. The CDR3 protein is CASSFTSGNYEQYF. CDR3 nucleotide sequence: TGCGCCAGCAGCTTTACTAGCGGGAACTACGAGCAGTACTTC.

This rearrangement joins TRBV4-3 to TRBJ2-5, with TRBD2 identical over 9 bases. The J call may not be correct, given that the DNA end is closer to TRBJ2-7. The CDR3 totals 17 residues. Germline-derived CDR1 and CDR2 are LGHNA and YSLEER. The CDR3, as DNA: TGCGCCAGCAGCCAAGAAAGTAGCGGGAGCCCTCCCTACGAGCAGTACTTC. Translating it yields CASSQESSGSPPYEQYF.

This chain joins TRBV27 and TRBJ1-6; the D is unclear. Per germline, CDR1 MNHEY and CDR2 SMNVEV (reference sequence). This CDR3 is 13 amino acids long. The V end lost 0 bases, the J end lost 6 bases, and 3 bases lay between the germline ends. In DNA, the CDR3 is TGTGCCAGCAGTTTATCGCTTAATTCACCCCTCCACTTT. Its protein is CASSLSLNSPLHF.

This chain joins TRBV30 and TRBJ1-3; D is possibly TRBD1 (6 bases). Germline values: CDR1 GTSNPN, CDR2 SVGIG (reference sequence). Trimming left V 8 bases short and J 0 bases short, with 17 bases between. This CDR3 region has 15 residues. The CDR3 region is CARGFQGSSGNTIYF. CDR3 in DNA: TGTGCCCGCGGCTTTCAGGGGAGCTCTGGAAACACCATATATTTT.

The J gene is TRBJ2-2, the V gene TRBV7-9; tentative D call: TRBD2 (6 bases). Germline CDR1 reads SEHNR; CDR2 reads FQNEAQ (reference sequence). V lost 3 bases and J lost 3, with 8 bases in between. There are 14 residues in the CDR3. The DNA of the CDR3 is TGTGCCAGCAGCTTGCGGGGATACACCGGGGAGCTGTTTTTT. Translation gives CASSLRGYTGELFF. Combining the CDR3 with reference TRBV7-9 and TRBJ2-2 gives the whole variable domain DTGVSQNPRHKITKRGQNVTFRCDPISEHNRLYWYRQTLGQGPEFLTYFQNEAQLEKSRLLSDRFSAERPKGSFSTLEIQRTEQGDSAMYLCASSLRGYTGELFFGEGSRLTVL.

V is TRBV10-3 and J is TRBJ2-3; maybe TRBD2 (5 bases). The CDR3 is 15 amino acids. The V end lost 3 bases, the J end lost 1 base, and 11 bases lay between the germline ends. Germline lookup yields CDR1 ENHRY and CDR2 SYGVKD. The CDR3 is CAISDPGIGTDTQYF. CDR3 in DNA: TGTGCCATCAGTGATCCCGGGATCGGCACAGATACGCAGTATTTT.

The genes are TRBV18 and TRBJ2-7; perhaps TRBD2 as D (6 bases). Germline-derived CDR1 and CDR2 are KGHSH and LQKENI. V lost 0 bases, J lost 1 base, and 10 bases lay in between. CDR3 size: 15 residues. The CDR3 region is CASSPPGLNSYEQYF. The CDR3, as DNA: TGTGCCAGCTCACCACCGGGACTCAATTCCTACGAGCAGTACTTC.

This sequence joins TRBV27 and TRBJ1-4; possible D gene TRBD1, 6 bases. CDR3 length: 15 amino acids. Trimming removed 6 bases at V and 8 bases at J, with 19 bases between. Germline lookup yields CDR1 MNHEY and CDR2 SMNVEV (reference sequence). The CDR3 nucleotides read TGTGCCAGCAGGATCGGGACAACAACCGGGGAAAAACTGTTTTTT. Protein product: CASRIGTTTGEKLFF.

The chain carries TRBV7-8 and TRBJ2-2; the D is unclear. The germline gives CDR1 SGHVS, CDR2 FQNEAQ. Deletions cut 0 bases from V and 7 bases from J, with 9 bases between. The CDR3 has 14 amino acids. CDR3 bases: TGTGCCAGCAGCTTAGCGGGTCACAGCGGGGAGCTGTTTTTT. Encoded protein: CASSLAGHSGELFF.